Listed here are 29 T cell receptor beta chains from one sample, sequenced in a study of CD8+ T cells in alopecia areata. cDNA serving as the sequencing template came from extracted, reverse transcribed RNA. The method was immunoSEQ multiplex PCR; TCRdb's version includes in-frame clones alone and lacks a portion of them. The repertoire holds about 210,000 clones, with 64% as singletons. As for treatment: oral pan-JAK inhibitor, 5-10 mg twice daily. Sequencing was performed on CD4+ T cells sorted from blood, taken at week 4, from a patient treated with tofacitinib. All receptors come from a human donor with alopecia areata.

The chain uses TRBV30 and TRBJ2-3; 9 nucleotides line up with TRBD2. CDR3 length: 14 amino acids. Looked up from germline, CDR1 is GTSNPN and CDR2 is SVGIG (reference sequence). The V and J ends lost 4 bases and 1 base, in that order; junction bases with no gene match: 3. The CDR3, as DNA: TGTGCCTGGACTCCTAGCGGGGGCACAGATACGCAGTATTTT. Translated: CAWTPSGGTDTQYF. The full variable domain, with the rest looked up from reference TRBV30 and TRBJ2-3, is SQTIHQWPATLVQPVGSPLSLECTVEGTSNPNLYWYRQAAGRGLQLLFYSVGIGQISSEVPQNLSASRPQDRQFILSSKKLLLSDSGFYLCAWTPSGGTDTQYFGPGTRLTVL.

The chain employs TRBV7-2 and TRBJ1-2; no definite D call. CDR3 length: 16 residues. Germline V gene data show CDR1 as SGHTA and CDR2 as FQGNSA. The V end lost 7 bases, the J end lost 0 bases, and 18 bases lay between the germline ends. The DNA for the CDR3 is TGTGCCAGCACCACCCAACCTGGGGTGGCTAACTATGGCTACACCTTC. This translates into CASTTQPGVANYGYTF.

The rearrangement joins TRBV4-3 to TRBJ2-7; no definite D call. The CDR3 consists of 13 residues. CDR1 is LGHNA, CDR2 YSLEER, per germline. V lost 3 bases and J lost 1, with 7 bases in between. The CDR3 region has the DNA TGCGCCAGCAGCCAGGCGGAATCCTACGAGCAGTACTTC. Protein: CASSQAESYEQYF.

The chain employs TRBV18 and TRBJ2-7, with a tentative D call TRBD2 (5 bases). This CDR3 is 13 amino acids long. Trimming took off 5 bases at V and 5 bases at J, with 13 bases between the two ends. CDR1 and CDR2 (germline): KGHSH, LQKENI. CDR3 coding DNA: TGTGCCAGCTCATCGTTTGTGAGGGACGAGCAGTACTTC. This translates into CASSSFVRDEQYF. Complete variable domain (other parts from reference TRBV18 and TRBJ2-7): NAGVMQNPRHLVRRRGQEARLRCSPMKGHSHVYWYRQLPEEGLKFMVYLQKENIIDESGMPKERFSAEFPKEGPSILRIQQVVRGDSAAYFCASSSFVRDEQYFGPGTRLTVT.

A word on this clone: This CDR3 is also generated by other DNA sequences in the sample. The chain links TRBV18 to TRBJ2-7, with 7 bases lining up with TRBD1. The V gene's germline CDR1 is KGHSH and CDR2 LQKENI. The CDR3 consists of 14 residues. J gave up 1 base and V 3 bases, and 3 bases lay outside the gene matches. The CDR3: CASSPRDRSYEQYF. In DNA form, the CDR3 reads TGTGCCAGCTCACCCCGGGACAGATCCTACGAGCAGTACTTC.

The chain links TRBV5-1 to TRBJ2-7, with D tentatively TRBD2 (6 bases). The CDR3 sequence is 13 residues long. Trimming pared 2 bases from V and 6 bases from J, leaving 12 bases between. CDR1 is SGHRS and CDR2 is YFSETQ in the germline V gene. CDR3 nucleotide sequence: TGCGCCAGCAGCTTTCCTGGAGGGACCGAGCAGTACTTC. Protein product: CASSFPGGTEQYF.

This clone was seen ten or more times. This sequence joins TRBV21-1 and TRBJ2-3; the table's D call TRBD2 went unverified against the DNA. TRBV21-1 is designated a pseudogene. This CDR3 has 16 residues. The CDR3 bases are TGTGCCAGCAGCCCCCGGGGAACTAGTTGCACAGATACGCAGTATTTT. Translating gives CASSPRGTSCTDTQYF.

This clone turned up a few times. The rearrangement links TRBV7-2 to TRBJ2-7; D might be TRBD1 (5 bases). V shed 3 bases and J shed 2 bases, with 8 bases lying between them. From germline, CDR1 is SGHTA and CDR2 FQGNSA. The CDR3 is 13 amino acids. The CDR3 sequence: CASSFRGTYEQYF. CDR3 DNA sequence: TGTGCCAGCAGCTTTAGGGGCACCTACGAGCAGTACTTC.

The CDR3 nucleotides are TGTGCCAGCAGCAGTTTGGGACTTACTAGCACAGATACGCAGTATTTT. This translates into CASSSLGLTSTDTQYF. The chain uses TRBV9 and TRBJ2-3; possible D gene TRBD2, 6 bases. The CDR3 sequence is 16 residues long. CDR1 is SGDLS and CDR2 is YYNGEE in the germline V gene. V gave up 4 bases and J gave up 0 bases, with 15 bases separating them.

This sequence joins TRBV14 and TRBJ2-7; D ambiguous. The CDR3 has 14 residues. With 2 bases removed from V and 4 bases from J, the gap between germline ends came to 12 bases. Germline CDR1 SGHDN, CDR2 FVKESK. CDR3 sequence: CASSQLGSEYEQYF. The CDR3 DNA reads TGTGCCAGCAGCCAACTGGGGTCGGAATACGAGCAGTACTTC.

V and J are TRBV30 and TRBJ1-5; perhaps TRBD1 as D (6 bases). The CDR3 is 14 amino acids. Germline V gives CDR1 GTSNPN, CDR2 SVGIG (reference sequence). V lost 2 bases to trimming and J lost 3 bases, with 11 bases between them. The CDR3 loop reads CAWSQTGFNQPQHF. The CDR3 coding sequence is TGTGCCTGGAGTCAGACAGGCTTCAATCAGCCCCAGCATTTT.

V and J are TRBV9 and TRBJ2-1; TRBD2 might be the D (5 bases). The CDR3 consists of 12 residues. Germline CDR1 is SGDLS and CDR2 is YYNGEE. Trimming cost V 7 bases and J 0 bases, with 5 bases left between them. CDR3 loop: CASGSSYNEQFF. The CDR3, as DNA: TGTGCCAGCGGGAGCTCCTACAATGAGCAGTTCTTC.

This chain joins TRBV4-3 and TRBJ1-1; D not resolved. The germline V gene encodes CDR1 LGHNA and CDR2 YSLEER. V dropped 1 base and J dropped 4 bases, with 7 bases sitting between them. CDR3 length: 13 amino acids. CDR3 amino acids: CASSQGWSTEAFF. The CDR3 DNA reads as TGCGCCAGCAGCCAAGGATGGAGCACTGAAGCTTTCTTT.

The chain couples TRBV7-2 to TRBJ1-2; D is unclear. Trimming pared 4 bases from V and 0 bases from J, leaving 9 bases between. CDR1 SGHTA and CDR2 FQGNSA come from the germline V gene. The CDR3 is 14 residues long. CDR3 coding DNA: TGTGCCAGCAGCTCCCGGGAGGCTAACTATGGCTACACCTTC. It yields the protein CASSSREANYGYTF.

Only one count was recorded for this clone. The CDR3 reads CASSLTKAKRYEQYF. In nucleotides, the CDR3 is TGTGCCAGCAGCTTAACCAAAGCCAAGAGGTACGAGCAGTACTTC. This chain uses TRBV7-3 with TRBJ2-7; no firm D call. V was trimmed by 0 bases and J by 4 bases, leaving 13 bases between them. From germline, CDR1 is SGHTA and CDR2 FQGTGA. The CDR3 covers 15 residues.

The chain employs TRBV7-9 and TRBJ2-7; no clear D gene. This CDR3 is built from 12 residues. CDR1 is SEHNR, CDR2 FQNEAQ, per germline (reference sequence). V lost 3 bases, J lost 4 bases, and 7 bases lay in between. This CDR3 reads CASSFVGYEQYF. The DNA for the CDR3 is TGTGCCAGCAGCTTTGTCGGATACGAGCAGTACTTC.

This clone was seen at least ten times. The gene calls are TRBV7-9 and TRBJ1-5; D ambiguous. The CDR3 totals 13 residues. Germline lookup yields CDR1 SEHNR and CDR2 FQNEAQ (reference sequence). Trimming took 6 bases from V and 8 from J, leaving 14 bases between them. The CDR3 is CASRSQAPEPQHF. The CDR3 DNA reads TGTGCCAGCAGGTCTCAAGCCCCCGAGCCCCAGCATTTT.

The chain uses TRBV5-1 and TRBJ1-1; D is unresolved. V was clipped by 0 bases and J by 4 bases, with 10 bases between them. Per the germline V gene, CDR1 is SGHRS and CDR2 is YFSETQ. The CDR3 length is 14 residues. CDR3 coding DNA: TGCGCCAGCAGCTTGGCACAGCTCGCCACTGAAGCTTTCTTT. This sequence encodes CASSLAQLATEAFF.

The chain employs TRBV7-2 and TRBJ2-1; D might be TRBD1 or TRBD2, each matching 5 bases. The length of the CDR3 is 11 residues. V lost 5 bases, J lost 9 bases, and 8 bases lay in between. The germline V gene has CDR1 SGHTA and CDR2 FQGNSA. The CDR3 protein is CASSQRGEQFF. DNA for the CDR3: TGTGCCAGCAGCCAGAGGGGTGAGCAGTTCTTC.

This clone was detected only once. The CDR3 region is CASSNQGNTGELFF. CDR3 nucleotide sequence: TGTGCCAGCAGCAATCAGGGGAACACCGGGGAGCTGTTTTTT. The rearrangement joins TRBV7-2 to TRBJ2-2; D is possibly TRBD1 (5 bases). Trimming pared 5 bases from V and 1 base from J, leaving 8 bases between. Germline V gene lookup returns CDR1 SGHTA and CDR2 FQGNSA. The CDR3 consists of 14 residues.

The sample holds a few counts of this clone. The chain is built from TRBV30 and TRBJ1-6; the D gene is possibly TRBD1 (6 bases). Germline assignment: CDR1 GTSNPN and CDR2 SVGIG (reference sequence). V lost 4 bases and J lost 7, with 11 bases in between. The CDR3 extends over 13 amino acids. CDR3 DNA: TGTGCCTGGAACGGGGGGACAAATTCACCCCTCCACTTT. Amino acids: CAWNGGTNSPLHF.

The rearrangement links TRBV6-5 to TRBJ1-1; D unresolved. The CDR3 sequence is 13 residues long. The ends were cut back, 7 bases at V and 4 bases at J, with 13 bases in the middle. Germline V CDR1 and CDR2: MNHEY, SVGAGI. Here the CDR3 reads CASTWKAGTEAFF. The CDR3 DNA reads TGTGCCAGCACCTGGAAGGCGGGCACTGAAGCTTTCTTT.

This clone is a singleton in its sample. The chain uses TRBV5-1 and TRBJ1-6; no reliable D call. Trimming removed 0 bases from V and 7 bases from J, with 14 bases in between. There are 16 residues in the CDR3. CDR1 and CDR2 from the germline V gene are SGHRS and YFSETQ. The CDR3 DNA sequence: TGCGCCAGCAGCTTGGGACGGCTAAAGTCGAATTCACCCCTCCACTTT. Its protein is CASSLGRLKSNSPLHF.

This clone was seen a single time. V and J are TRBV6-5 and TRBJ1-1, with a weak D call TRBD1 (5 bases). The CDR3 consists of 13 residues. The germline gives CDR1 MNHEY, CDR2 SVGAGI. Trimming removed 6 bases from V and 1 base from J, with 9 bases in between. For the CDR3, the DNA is TGTGCCAGCAGCACAGGTTGGAACACTGAAGCTTTCTTT. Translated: CASSTGWNTEAFF.

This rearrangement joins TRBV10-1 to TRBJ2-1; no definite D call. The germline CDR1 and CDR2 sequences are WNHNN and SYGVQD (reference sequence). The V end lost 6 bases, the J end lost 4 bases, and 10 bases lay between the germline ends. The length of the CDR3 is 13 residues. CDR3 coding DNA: TGCGCCAGCAGGGGTTCCTCGTACAATGAGCAGTTCTTC. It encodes CASRGSSYNEQFF.

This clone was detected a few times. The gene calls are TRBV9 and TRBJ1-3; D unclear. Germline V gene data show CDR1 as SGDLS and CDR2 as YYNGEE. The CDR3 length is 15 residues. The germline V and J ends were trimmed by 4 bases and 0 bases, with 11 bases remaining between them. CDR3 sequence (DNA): TGTGCCAGCAGCCCCTTCGGAGTCTCTGGAAACACCATATATTTT. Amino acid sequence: CASSPFGVSGNTIYF.

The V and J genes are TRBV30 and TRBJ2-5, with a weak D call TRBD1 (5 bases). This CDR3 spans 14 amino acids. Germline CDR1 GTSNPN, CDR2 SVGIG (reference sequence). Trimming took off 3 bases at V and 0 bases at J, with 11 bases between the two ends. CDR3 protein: CAWRDGRDQETQYF. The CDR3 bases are TGTGCCTGGAGGGATGGCAGGGACCAAGAGACCCAGTACTTC.

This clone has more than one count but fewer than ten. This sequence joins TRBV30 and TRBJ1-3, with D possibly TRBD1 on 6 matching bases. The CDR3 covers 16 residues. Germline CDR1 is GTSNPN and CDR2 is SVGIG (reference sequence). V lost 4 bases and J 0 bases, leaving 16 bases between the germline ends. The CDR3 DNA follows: TGTGCCTGGAACCTCGGGGGGGGCGGCTCTGGAAACACCATATATTTT. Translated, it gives CAWNLGGGGSGNTIYF.

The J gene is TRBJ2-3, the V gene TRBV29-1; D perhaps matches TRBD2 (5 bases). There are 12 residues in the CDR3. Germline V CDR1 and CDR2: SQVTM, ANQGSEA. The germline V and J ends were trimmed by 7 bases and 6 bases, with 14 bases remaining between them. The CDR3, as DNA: TGCAGCGCCTCGGCGGGTGCGGATACGCAGTATTTT. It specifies CSASAGADTQYF.